One and the same sample provided the 29 T cell receptor beta chains below, sequenced in a study of identical twins. Using its own MiXCR run on the 5' RACE reads, TCRdb lists one record per CDR3 protein. Of 510,000 or so distinct CDR3 sequences listed, nearly 15% were seen once; the top ten hold around 0.48%. This sample also appeared in a second study, on yellow fever vaccine responses in identical twins.

The sequenced sample consisted of CD4+ T cells sorted from blood. The receptor set was obtained from a woman aged 18-35 years in good health.

The table lists this clonotype with a few counts. V gene TRBV10-3 combines with J gene TRBJ1-2; D remains unclear. The CDR3 sequence is 13 residues long. V was trimmed by 3 bases and J by 12 bases, leaving 17 bases between them. Germline CDR1 is ENHRY and CDR2 is SYGVKD. DNA of the CDR3: TGTGCCATCAGTGACCCCCGGTCGGGGTTGGACACCTTC. Protein sequence: CAISDPRSGLDTF.

V gene TRBV11-2 combines with J gene TRBJ2-3; weak D call: TRBD2 (6 bases). V lost 5 bases and J lost 4, with 13 bases in between. The CDR3 has 14 residues. CDR1 and CDR2 (germline): SGHAT, FQNNGV. The CDR3 loop reads CASSPRSGADTQYF. As DNA, the CDR3 is TGTGCCAGCAGCCCCCGGTCGGGGGCAGATACGCAGTATTTT.

This clonotype turned up a few times. The chain links TRBV7-8 to TRBJ2-1; a weak D match, TRBD2 (6 bases). Trimming pared 1 base from V and 6 bases from J, leaving 13 bases between. CDR1 and CDR2 from the germline V gene are SGHVS and FQNEAQ. The length of the CDR3 is 15 residues. DNA for the CDR3: TGTGCCAGCAGCTTAGGTCGCGGGGAGTCCAATGAGCAGTTCTTC. It specifies CASSLGRGESNEQFF.

The rearrangement links TRBV6-5 to TRBJ2-3, with 7 bases aligning to TRBD1. CDR1 is MNHEY and CDR2 is SVGAGI in the germline V gene. V lost 0 bases, J lost 0 bases, and 6 bases stayed unmatched. This CDR3 region has 17 residues. Written as DNA, the CDR3 is TGTGCCAGCAGTTACTCGCAGTCAGGGGGAAGCACAGATACGCAGTATTTT. Residues: CASSYSQSGGSTDTQYF.

The chain links TRBV9 to TRBJ2-7; a possible D gene is TRBD2 (5 bases). Germline V gene sequence: CDR1 SGDLS, CDR2 YYNGEE. Trimming pared 0 bases from V and 3 bases from J, leaving 13 bases between. This CDR3 region has 15 residues. Here the CDR3 reads CASSVGGSVDYEQYF. DNA of the CDR3: TGTGCCAGCAGCGTAGGAGGGAGTGTTGACTACGAGCAGTACTTC.

Written as DNA, the CDR3 is TGTGCCAGCTCACAGGGACTAGCGGGTGCTCTCGAGCAGTACTTC. Encoded protein: CASSQGLAGALEQYF. This chain connects TRBV18 to TRBJ2-7, with TRBD2 matching over 12 bases. The junction had 7 bases not matched to a gene; V was cut back by 4 bases and J by 6 bases. The CDR3 contains 15 residues. Germline lookup yields CDR1 KGHSH and CDR2 LQKENI.

This clonotype showed up just a few times. The chain links TRBV21-1 to TRBJ2-2; TRBD1 is the table's D call and was not checked against the DNA. TRBV21-1 is recorded as a pseudogene. The CDR3 is 17 residues long. CDR3 sequence (DNA): TGTGCCAGCAGCAGTTACGCCGGGACAGAGAACACCGGGGAGCTGTTTTTT. Amino acid sequence: CASSSYAGTENTGELFF.

In its sample, this clonotype was seen a few times. This chain connects TRBV7-8 to TRBJ2-3; no clear D gene. Per germline, CDR1 SGHVS and CDR2 FQNEAQ. The CDR3 consists of 14 residues. Trimming left V 4 bases short and J 10 bases short, with 18 bases between. In nucleotides, the CDR3 is TGTGCCAGCAGCTCCGACCCCCCGGCGAGAGCGCAGTATTTT. Translation gives CASSSDPPARAQYF. Using reference TRBV7-8 and TRBJ2-3 for the parts outside the CDR3, the full variable domain is GAGVSQSPRYKVAKRGQDVALRCDPISGHVSLFWYQQALGQGPEFLTYFQNEAQLDKSGLPSDRFFAERPEGSVSTLKIQRTQQEDSAVYLCASSSDPPARAQYFGPGTRLTVL.

The rearrangement joins TRBV20-1 to TRBJ2-7, with 9 positions matching TRBD2. J lost 5 bases, V lost 0 bases, and 14 bases had no gene match. This CDR3 has 17 residues. Germline assignment: CDR1 DFQATT and CDR2 SNEGSKA (reference sequence). CDR3 bases: TGCAGTGCTAGAGATAGCCTAGCGGGAAAGCGCGGGGACGAGCAGTACTTC. Residues: CSARDSLAGKRGDEQYF.

This clonotype was seen a few times. V and J are TRBV11-1 and TRBJ1-4; D possibly corresponds to TRBD1 (5 bases). The V gene lost 4 bases and the J gene lost 3 bases, with 21 bases spanning the gap. This CDR3 has 18 residues. Germline values: CDR1 SGHAT, CDR2 FQDESV (reference sequence). The CDR3, as DNA: TGTGCCAGCAGCTCCACCCCCGGAGGGGCCCTTTCTAATGAAAAACTGTTTTTT. It translates to CASSSTPGGALSNEKLFF.

This chain uses TRBV3-1 with TRBJ2-1; 13 nucleotides match TRBD2. The germline gives CDR1 LGHDT, CDR2 YNNKEL (reference sequence). This CDR3 has 16 residues. V lost 1 base and J lost 7; bases outside the gene matches: 4. CDR3 sequence reads: CASSQGGTSGTNEQFF. The CDR3 nucleotides are TGTGCCAGCAGCCAAGGCGGGACTAGCGGGACAAATGAGCAGTTCTTC.

There are a few counts of this clonotype. As DNA, the CDR3 is TGTGCCACCAAGACTAGCGGGAAGGGTGAGCAGTTCTTC. It encodes CATKTSGKGEQFF. The V gene is TRBV10-3, the J gene TRBJ2-1; TRBD2 matches at 11 bases. Germline V lookup: CDR1 ENHRY, CDR2 SYGVKD. Trimming at V came to 10 bases and at J to 9 bases, leaving 8 bases not matched to a gene. The CDR3 spans 13 residues.

This clonotype was counted only a few times. The chain joins TRBV14 to TRBJ2-1; 8 nucleotides match TRBD2. CDR3 length: 15 amino acids. Trimming removed 4 bases from V and 4 bases from J; junction bases left unmatched: 6. Germline CDR1 and CDR2: SGHDN and FVKESK. The DNA for the CDR3 is TGTGCCAGCAGCCCCGGGACTAGGGTTTACAATGAGCAGTTCTTC. Amino acids: CASSPGTRVYNEQFF.

J is TRBJ1-5 and V is TRBV24-1; D perhaps matches TRBD1 (5 bases). The CDR3 contains 14 residues. Trimming left V 4 bases short and J 6 bases short, with 12 bases between. CDR1 and CDR2 from the germline V gene are KGHDR and SFDVKD. The CDR3 region is CATSDRGESQPQHF. In DNA, the CDR3 is TGTGCCACCAGTGACCGAGGGGAGAGTCAGCCCCAGCATTTT.

This clonotype was found a few times. CDR3 nucleotide sequence: TGTGCCAGCAGCTTAACCCACACAGATACGCAGTATTTT. Protein: CASSLTHTDTQYF. The chain joins TRBV7-8 to TRBJ2-3, with D hard to call. Per the germline V gene, CDR1 is SGHVS and CDR2 is FQNEAQ. The CDR3 spans 13 residues. Between the trimmed V and J ends, which lost 2 bases and 2 bases, there was a span of 5 bases. The complete variable domain, with remaining parts taken from reference TRBV7-8 and TRBJ2-3, reads GAGVSQSPRYKVAKRGQDVALRCDPISGHVSLFWYQQALGQGPEFLTYFQNEAQLDKSGLPSDRFFAERPEGSVSTLKIQRTQQEDSAVYLCASSLTHTDTQYFGPGTRLTVL.

The chain is built from TRBV28 and TRBJ1-2; 9 bases map to TRBD1. J lost 8 bases, V lost 7 bases, and 8 bases had no gene match. Per the germline V gene, CDR1 is MDHEN and CDR2 is SYDVKM. The CDR3 spans 13 residues. The CDR3 loop is CASNKQGARGYTF. DNA for the CDR3: TGTGCCAGCAACAAACAGGGGGCGCGCGGCTACACCTTC.

This clonotype has more than one count but fewer than ten. This chain links TRBV12-3 or TRBV12-4 with TRBJ1-1; D remains unclear. Trimming took 7 bases from V and 5 from J, leaving 14 bases between them. The CDR3 has 13 residues. As DNA, the CDR3 is TGTGCCAGCATACCCGGACGCGGGACTGAAGCTTTCTTT. It specifies CASIPGRGTEAFF.

The V call is TRBV5-4, the J call TRBJ2-3; no clear D gene. This CDR3 is 17 amino acids long. Trimming left V 0 bases short and J 0 bases short, with 14 bases between. Germline CDR1 reads SGHNT; CDR2 reads YYREEE (reference sequence). This CDR3 is CASSLGGSTASTDTQYF. CDR3 coding DNA: TGTGCCAGCAGCTTGGGGGGTTCGACGGCGAGCACAGATACGCAGTATTTT.

V gene TRBV3-1 combines with J gene TRBJ1-3, with D unclear. This CDR3 contains 13 residues. Germline-derived CDR1 and CDR2 are LGHDT and YNNKEL (reference sequence). Trimming left V 4 bases short and J 1 base short, with 5 bases between. The CDR3 nucleotides read TGTGCCAGCAGCCTACAATCTGGAAACACCATATATTTT. Translated, it gives CASSLQSGNTIYF.

The chain uses TRBV11-3 and TRBJ2-5; TRBD2 agrees at 9 bases. Germline loops: CDR1 SGHNT, CDR2 YENEEA. CDR3 length equals 15 residues. The V segment lost 5 bases and the J segment 5 bases; nucleotides outside the gene matches: 9. In DNA, the CDR3 is TGTGCCAGCAGCACGAGAGCGGGGGGCAAGGAGACCCAGTACTTC. This codes for CASSTRAGGKETQYF.

There are many counts of this clonotype. The rearrangement links TRBV18 to TRBJ2-5, with D unresolved. Germline CDR1 and CDR2: KGHSH and LQKENI. Trimming left V 1 base short and J 2 bases short, with 2 bases between. The CDR3 runs to 12 residues. The CDR3 reads CASSPQQETQYF. The DNA of the CDR3 is TGTGCCAGCTCACCACAACAAGAGACCCAGTACTTC.

This rearrangement joins TRBV29-1 to TRBJ2-3; D may correspond to TRBD1 or TRBD2 (5 bases each). The CDR3 runs to 14 residues. The V end lost 7 bases, the J end lost 0 bases, and 14 bases lay between the germline ends. CDR1 and CDR2 from the germline V gene are SQVTM and ANQGSEA. DNA for the CDR3: TGCAGCGCCTCGTTTGGGGGAAGCACAGATACGCAGTATTTT. Residues: CSASFGGSTDTQYF.

The sample holds a few counts of this clonotype. V usage is TRBV6-5 and J usage is TRBJ1-1, with a tentative D call TRBD1 (5 bases). V lost 2 bases and J lost 4, with 8 bases in between. The germline V gene encodes CDR1 MNHEY and CDR2 SVGAGI. CDR3 size: 13 residues. As DNA, the CDR3 is TGTGCCAGCAGTTACGGTCAGGGCACTGAAGCTTTCTTT. Translated, it gives CASSYGQGTEAFF.

The genes are TRBV7-2 and TRBJ1-2; D is unresolved. This CDR3 is 13 amino acids long. Trimming removed 0 bases from V and 6 bases from J, with 8 bases in between. Per the germline V gene, CDR1 is SGHTA and CDR2 is FQGNSA. CDR3 amino acids: CASSLAARDGYTF. The DNA of the CDR3 is TGTGCCAGCAGCTTAGCGGCTCGGGATGGCTACACCTTC.

This clonotype was found a few times. V and J are TRBV7-8 and TRBJ2-1; D gene unclear. Trimming stripped 3 bases from V and 0 bases from J, with 12 bases between. Per germline, CDR1 SGHVS and CDR2 FQNEAQ. This CDR3 has 16 amino acids. The CDR3 reads CASSFQPLSSYNEQFF. The DNA of the CDR3 is TGTGCCAGCAGCTTCCAACCCCTGAGCTCCTACAATGAGCAGTTCTTC.

V gene TRBV20-1 combines with J gene TRBJ2-3; maybe TRBD2 (6 bases). The V and J ends lost 0 bases and 4 bases respectively, with 14 bases between them. CDR3 size: 15 residues. The germline CDR1 and CDR2 sequences are DFQATT and SNEGSKA (reference sequence). CDR3 sequence: CSARDMGGAADTQYF. The CDR3 nucleotides read TGCAGTGCTAGAGATATGGGGGGAGCGGCAGATACGCAGTATTTT.

This clonotype was found once. This chain uses TRBV3-1 with TRBJ2-4; TRBD1 matches at 9 bases. V shed 0 bases and J 0 bases; nucleotides not matched to a gene: 9. In germline, CDR1 is LGHDT, CDR2 YNNKEL (reference sequence). The CDR3 is made up of 19 amino acids. The CDR3 region has the DNA TGTGCCAGCAGCCAAGACCCCGGACAGGGGCCCGTAGCCAAAAACATTCAGTACTTC. The encoded protein is CASSQDPGQGPVAKNIQYF.

This clonotype was seen a handful of times. This sequence joins TRBV20-1 and TRBJ1-1; maybe TRBD1 (5 bases). Germline V gene lookup returns CDR1 DFQATT and CDR2 SNEGSKA (reference sequence). The germline V and J ends were trimmed by 5 bases and 3 bases, with 10 bases remaining between them. This CDR3 contains 12 residues. The CDR3 DNA sequence: TGCAGTGCTGCGGCAGGGCACACTGAAGCTTTCTTT. It translates to CSAAAGHTEAFF.

A few counts support this clonotype. The chain employs TRBV12-3 or TRBV12-4 and TRBJ1-6, with 8 bases fitting TRBD1. The V gene end was trimmed by 6 bases and the J gene end by 5 bases; junction bases not matched to a gene: 0. CDR3 length: 13 residues. CDR3 residues: CASRQGDNSPLHF. DNA of the CDR3: TGTGCCAGCAGACAGGGGGATAATTCACCCCTCCACTTT.